These 4 T cell receptor beta chains share one sample of origin, sequenced in a study of tumor-infiltrating lymphocytes in primary liver carcinoma. A constant-region primer served to make TCR beta cDNA from approximately 490 ng total RNA. Three rounds of nested multiplex PCR with slightly modified ARM-PCR produced TCR beta libraries. Primers for the first two PCR rounds were TRBV1-TRBV30 forward primers and a C-beta reverse primer (approximately 10 cycles per round). One entry per CDR3 protein, called by TCRdb with MiXCR from the multiplex PCR reads. This sample has about 120,000 distinct CDR3 sequences, with approximately 70% found just once. From unsorted bulk tissue weighing roughly 18-31 mg, DNA and RNA were co-extracted. Sequenced: liver tumor tissue from sampling region 1. Stated subset: tumor region T1, superior pole. The origin of the receptors is a woman aged 60-75 years with primary liver carcinoma and hepatitis B virus infection.

This chain connects TRBV11-2 to TRBJ2-7; D is ambiguous. Per the germline V gene, CDR1 is SGHAT and CDR2 is FQNNGV. The CDR3 totals 15 residues. V was clipped by 5 bases and J by 7 bases, with 21 bases between them. CDR3 sequence: CASSPRRHWAREQYF. CDR3 sequence (DNA): TGTGCCAGCAGCCCAAGAAGACATTGGGCACGAGAGCAGTACTTC.

In the case of this clonotype: The junction and the germline gene differ at one end; a read error may be behind it. V gene TRBV5-1 combines with J gene TRBJ2-3, with TRBD1 identical over 9 bases. Germline V gene sequence: CDR1 SGHRS, CDR2 YFSETQ. There are 18 residues in the CDR3. The CDR3 spells CASSMGDRAQPSTDTQYF. DNA for the CDR3: TGCGCCAGCAGCATGGGGGACAGGGCACAACCTAGCACGGATACGCAGTATTTT.

This clonotype was counted ten times or more. The chain employs TRBV6-6 and TRBJ1-1; D not certain. Trimming removed 7 bases from V and 2 bases from J, with 11 bases in between. This CDR3 comprises 13 residues. Germline V gene data show CDR1 as MNHNY and CDR2 as SVGAGI (reference sequence). CDR3 sequence reads: CASTPHGNTEAFF. The CDR3 coding sequence is TGTGCCAGCACCCCTCACGGTAACACTGAAGCTTTCTTT.

The gene calls are TRBV5-1 and TRBJ1-1; D is ambiguous. Germline V lookup: CDR1 SGHRS, CDR2 YFSETQ. The CDR3 is made up of 14 amino acids. The V end was cut by 4 bases, the J end by 1 base, with 11 bases between. CDR3 DNA: TGCGCCAGCAGCCACCAGCGGGGGAACACTGAAGCTTTCTTT. Protein: CASSHQRGNTEAFF.